The 6 T cell receptor beta chains below were found in one sample sequenced in a study of blood T cell repertoires in COVID-19. Measured with immunoSEQ multiplex PCR; TCRdb has only the in-frame clones, and not every one. The repertoire includes roughly 73,000 clones, 81% of them detected once, and 20% sits in the top ten. Sequencing was performed on peripheral blood. These receptors were obtained from a woman between 65 and 79 years old with acute or convalescent COVID-19.

The J gene is TRBJ2-3, the V gene TRBV28; maybe TRBD2 (5 bases). Deletions cut 2 bases from V and 8 bases from J, with 17 bases between. This CDR3 has 15 amino acids. Germline V CDR1 and CDR2: MDHEN, SYDVKM. The CDR3 here is CASSLRGSLSGTQYF. The CDR3 DNA reads as TGTGCCAGCAGTTTAAGAGGGAGCCTCTCCGGTACGCAGTATTTT. The whole variable domain, remainder taken from reference TRBV28 and TRBJ2-3, is DVKVTQSSRYLVKRTGEKVFLECVQDMDHENMFWYRQDPGLGLRLIYFSYDVKMKEKGDIPEGYSVSREKKERFSLILESASTNQTSMYLCASSLRGSLSGTQYFGPGTRLTVL.

The chain carries TRBV5-1 and TRBJ1-5, with 9 bases identical to TRBD1. There are 15 residues in the CDR3. In germline, CDR1 is SGHRS, CDR2 YFSETQ. V gave up 4 bases and J gave up 4 bases; unmatched junction bases: 6. CDR3 loop: CASSKTGGRNQPQHF. As DNA, the CDR3 is TGCGCCAGCAGCAAGACAGGGGGTCGGAATCAGCCCCAGCATTTT.

The J gene is TRBJ2-3, the V gene TRBV5-6; D possibly corresponds to TRBD1 (5 bases). The CDR3 is 13 amino acids. Between the trimmed V and J ends, which lost 2 bases and 4 bases, there was a span of 8 bases. Looked up from germline, CDR1 is SGHDT and CDR2 is YYEEEE. The CDR3 DNA follows: TGTGCCAGCAGCTTTCAGGGTGCAGATACGCAGTATTTT. Translation: CASSFQGADTQYF.

The V call is TRBV7-2, the J call TRBJ2-1, with 8 bases that match TRBD2. CDR3 length: 15 residues. V lost 8 bases, J lost 3 bases, and 9 bases stayed unmatched. CDR1 and CDR2 (germline): SGHTA, FQGNSA. The CDR3 region is CASSQRGTGYNEQFF. The CDR3 bases are TGTGCCAGCTCCCAGCGGGGGACGGGCTACAATGAGCAGTTCTTC.

Only one count was recorded for this clone. V gene TRBV5-1 combines with J gene TRBJ2-1; D perhaps matches TRBD2 (6 bases). The CDR3 covers 15 residues. The germline V gene has CDR1 SGHRS and CDR2 YFSETQ. V was cut by 2 bases and J by 0 bases, with 9 bases left in between. This CDR3 reads CASSFTEGSYNEQFF. Here the CDR3 DNA reads TGCGCCAGCAGCTTTACGGAGGGCTCCTACAATGAGCAGTTCTTC.

This clone occurred once. V and J are TRBV5-4 and TRBJ2-1; 8 bases align to TRBD2. The CDR3 is 15 amino acids. The V gene end was trimmed by 4 bases and the J gene end by 2 bases; junction bases not matched to a gene: 5. CDR1 is SGHNT, CDR2 YYREEE, per germline (reference sequence). Written as DNA, the CDR3 is TGTGCCAGCAGCGTAACTAGCGGTCCCTACAATGAGCAGTTCTTC. The encoded protein is CASSVTSGPYNEQFF. Supplemented by reference TRBV5-4 and TRBJ2-1, the full variable domain reads ETGVTQSPTHLIKTRGQQVTLRCSSQSGHNTVSWYQQALGQGPQFIFQYYREEENGRGNFPPRFSGLQFPNYSSELNVNALELDDSALYLCASSVTSGPYNEQFFGPGTRLTVL.